This T cell receptor (beta chain) derives from a study of cytotoxic CD8 clonotypes in ibrutinib-treated CLL (dated by TCRdb to the early 2020s). Background on the whole study: The cohort had ten to twelve relapsed/refractory and around 15 treatment-naive patients; 17 were IGHV unmutated. Partial responses were observed in roughly 25 patients and complete responses in 2; after a median follow-up of about 69 months, remission was maintained in approximately 14 patients and progression was observed in roughly twelve. Response samples were obtained after a median of 12 months of treatment, with a range of about 6 to 36 months. Samples averaged roughly 280,000 productive templates and roughly 86,000 productive rearrangements. Longitudinal samples were obtainable from about 30% of the roughly 86 participants in the trial. Cryopreserved peripheral blood mononuclear cells were collected at three points: before therapy, at response, and at either sustained remission or disease progression. All remission and progressive disease samples were collected while patients were still receiving ibrutinib.

Beyond this particular receptor, the publication reports: Public clonotypes were rare and either shrank or stayed stable during treatment, and the rise in clonality at ibrutinib response reflected expansion of private clonotypes. At ibrutinib response clonality went up, during sustained remission it held steady, and at progression it dropped back toward baseline. Baseline clonality was found to be higher than that of age-matched healthy donors and was strongly correlated with circulating CD8+ T-cell counts. Lymph node repertoires were not examined, and the timing of sampling was not matched between patients in sustained remission and those whose disease progressed.

A MiSeq instrument was used for deep resolution sequencing, which targeted depths ranging from 1 in 1 million up to 1 in 200,000 T cells, with coverage averaging 10x for each clonotype. The immunoSEQ hsTCRB Kit was used to generate the TCR beta libraries. Turning to the authors' computational methods: ImmunoSEQ Data Assistant and ImmunoSEQ Analyzer were used for data analysis, and V, D and J genes were assigned according to IMGT definitions. Clonality, with values ranging from 0 to 1, was calculated as one minus the normalized Shannon entropy of productive rearrangement frequencies. Public clonotype analysis was restricted to overrepresented clonotypes comprising at least 0.05% of each patient's repertoire. Repertoires from thirteen age-matched healthy donors in immuneACCESS were used as clonality controls. The table was pulled from immuneACCESS by TCRdb, which kept in-frame rearrangements only. Such tables lose some clones; where checked, under half of the loss comes from unresolved V genes, and the rest has no known cause. V, J and clone size are those of that table, while D and trimming were read from the DNA. The sample records hundreds of thousands of clones, about three quarters of which are singletons. In total, the top ten clones hold 15% of the sample.

The sample's time point label, in plain terms: approximately 25 months on ibrutinib. Roughly 2.2 micrograms of genomic DNA were extracted from cryopreserved PBMCs for TCR beta library preparation. High-throughput TCR beta sequencing was performed on longitudinal blood samples from CLL patients receiving ibrutinib monotherapy. The patients took part in an open-label, single-center phase 2 trial of ibrutinib monotherapy. V drops 0 bases and J drops 4 bases, leaving 8 bases in between. The CDR3 sequence holds 14 residues, the cysteine and phenylalanine included. Only the CDR3 part of the read is kept: 42 bases, read in frame from the first base. In the germline V gene, CDR1 corresponds to MGHRA and CDR2 to YSYEKL. For this clone: The antigen this receptor binds is unknown. Within one base of it there is no much larger clone, and no base qualities were kept.

The sequence is built from TRBV4-1 and TRBJ2-3, with no reliable assignment of the D segment. This TCR derives from a human donor with chronic lymphocytic leukemia. Here the sequenced sample was PBMCs, taken after 24 months of ibrutinib treatment. The CDR3 here reads CASSQERASDTQYF. The DNA sequence is TGCGCCAGCAGCCAAGAAAGGGCGTCAGATACGCAGTATTTT.